These 29 T cell receptor beta chains were sequenced from one sample in a study of beta chain features in type 1 diabetes. The study reverse transcribed the entire isolated RNA, so it sequenced expressed TCRB transcripts. TCRdb keeps only in-frame clones here, not all; method: immunoSEQ multiplex PCR. This repertoire shows 130,000 to 150,000 clones, 9.2% found once; its top ten account for 0.68%. Material for sequencing was central memory CD4+ T cells from blood. These receptors were collected from a man in his late teens or twenties in good health.

The chain uses TRBV15 and TRBJ2-3, with D uncertain. Germline CDR1 LNHNV, CDR2 YYDKDF (reference sequence). The CDR3 length is 16 residues. The V end was cut by 1 base, the J end by 0 bases, with 11 bases between. The CDR3 DNA follows: TGTGCCACCAGCAGAGGAGCGTCCTCTAGCACAGATACGCAGTATTTT. Encoded protein: CATSRGASSSTDTQYF.

As to this clone: The junction differs from germline at one of its ends, possibly a read error. The sample contains more than one DNA sequence encoding this CDR3. The chain couples TRBV11-2 to TRBJ1-1; no clear D gene. Germline CDR1 and CDR2: SGHAT and FQNNGV. This CDR3 is 13 amino acids long. CDR3 in amino acids: CASSSQSNTEAFF. Here the CDR3 DNA reads TGTGCCAGCAGTTCACAGAGTAACACTGAAGCTTTTTTT.

This chain connects TRBV25-1 to TRBJ2-7; TRBD1 agrees at 8 bases. J gave up 5 bases and V 2 bases, and 2 bases lay outside the gene matches. This CDR3 comprises 13 residues. Germline-derived CDR1 and CDR2 are MGHDK and SYGVNS. CDR3 region: CASSEPDRDEQYF. The CDR3 nucleotides are TGTGCCAGCAGTGAACCGGACAGGGACGAGCAGTACTTC.

The table lists this clone with a few counts. The chain carries TRBV11-2 and TRBJ2-7; maybe TRBD2 (5 bases). V was pared by 4 bases and J by 4 bases, with 14 bases between. CDR3 length: 14 amino acids. The germline V gene has CDR1 SGHAT and CDR2 FQNNGV. The chain's CDR3 is CASSSGFPLYEQYF. As DNA, the CDR3 is TGTGCCAGCAGCTCGGGATTCCCTCTTTACGAGCAGTACTTC.

The V and J genes are TRBV6-1 and TRBJ2-4; tentative D call: TRBD1 (5 bases). The V end was cut by 4 bases, the J end by 4 bases, with 5 bases between. Germline lookup yields CDR1 MNHNS and CDR2 SASEGT. The CDR3 totals 12 residues. CDR3 bases: TGTGCCAGCAGTGCAGGGAAAAACATTCAGTACTTC. The encoded protein is CASSAGKNIQYF.

The rearrangement joins TRBV4-2 to TRBJ2-2; 9 positions match TRBD2. V dropped 4 bases and J dropped 6; count of bases not matched to a gene: 9. The germline V gene has CDR1 LGHNA and CDR2 YNFKEQ. The CDR3 runs to 16 residues. The CDR3 loop reads CASSPAGGPFAGELFF. The CDR3 DNA reads as TGTGCCAGCAGCCCGGCGGGGGGGCCGTTCGCCGGGGAGCTGTTTTTT.

This clone occurred a few times. V is TRBV6-6 and J is TRBJ1-5, with 10 positions matching TRBD1. This CDR3 is built from 15 residues. The trim removed 6 bases at V and 6 bases at J, leaving 8 bases unmatched. The V gene's germline CDR1 is MNHNY and CDR2 SVGAGI (reference sequence). In nucleotides, the CDR3 is TGTGCCAGCAGCGGGACAGGGGCGCGGGGTCAGCCCCAGCATTTT. Its translation is CASSGTGARGQPQHF.

This clone was picked up a small number of times. The chain uses TRBV5-6 and TRBJ2-3; D may be TRBD1 (6 bases). Per germline, CDR1 SGHDT and CDR2 YYEEEE. V lost 7 bases, J lost 0 bases, and 15 bases lay in between. The length of the CDR3 is 15 residues. CDR3 in amino acids: CASSPTGQSTDTQYF. As DNA, the CDR3 is TGTGCCAGCTCCCCCACAGGGCAAAGCACAGATACGCAGTATTTT.

The rearrangement joins TRBV7-2 to TRBJ1-1, with no clear D. The CDR3 runs 15 residues. Trimming removed 4 bases at V and 5 bases at J, with 17 bases between. Germline CDR1 and CDR2: SGHTA and FQGNSA. CDR3 residues: CASSSPTIRGTEAFF. The CDR3, as DNA: TGTGCCAGCAGCTCTCCGACCATCCGAGGGACTGAAGCTTTCTTT.

The chain uses TRBV7-9 and TRBJ1-1; TRBD1 agrees at 9 bases. There are 15 residues in the CDR3. Per germline, CDR1 SEHNR and CDR2 FQNEAQ (reference sequence). Germline trimming cut 2 bases from V and 10 bases from J; bases unmatched to any gene: 11. CDR3 sequence reads: CASSLRGQGLVRAFF. The CDR3 DNA reads as TGTGCCAGCAGCTTAAGAGGACAGGGGTTAGTTAGAGCTTTCTTT.

The CDR3 sequence is CASSSEPRSLAGGLRETQYF. CDR3 DNA sequence: TGTGCCAGCAGCTCCGAACCTCGAAGTTTAGCGGGGGGCCTCAGAGAGACCCAGTACTTC. The rearrangement joins TRBV7-6 to TRBJ2-5, with 10 positions matching TRBD2. The trim removed 4 bases at V and 4 bases at J, leaving 21 bases unmatched. The germline CDR1 and CDR2 sequences are SGHVS and FNYEAQ. This CDR3 has 20 residues. Full variable domain (remainder filled in from reference TRBV7-6 and TRBJ2-5): GAGVSQSPRYKVTKRGQDVALRCDPISGHVSLYWYRQALGQGPEFLTYFNYEAQQDKSGLPNDRFSAERPEGSISTLTIQRTEQRDSAMYRCASSSEPRSLAGGLRETQYFGPGTRLLVL.

This clone was detected ten times or more. Additional DNA sequences in this sample encode the identical CDR3. The V call is TRBV5-1, the J call TRBJ1-6; 7 bases fit TRBD1. J was trimmed by 7 bases and V by 1 base; bases with no gene match: 5. The germline CDR1 and CDR2 sequences are SGHRS and YFSETQ. The CDR3 extends over 15 amino acids. The CDR3 spells CASSLTGTVNSPLHF. CDR3 nucleotide sequence: TGCGCCAGCAGCTTGACCGGGACAGTCAATTCACCCCTCCACTTT.

This chain uses TRBV11-3 with TRBJ2-1, with TRBD2 matching 11 bases. CDR3 length equals 15 residues. J gave up 5 bases and V 5 bases, and 5 bases lay outside the gene matches. Looked up from germline, CDR1 is SGHNT and CDR2 is YENEEA. CDR3 nucleotide sequence: TGTGCCAGCAGCCCTAGCGGGGGGTCCCACAATGAGCAGTTCTTC. Translation: CASSPSGGSHNEQFF.

This clone appeared a few times. For the CDR3, the DNA is TGTGCCAGCAGTCCCCCGGACAGGATTAACTATGGCTACACCTTC. Encoded protein: CASSPPDRINYGYTF. This chain uses TRBV28 with TRBJ1-2; 7 bases agree with TRBD1. The CDR3 has 15 residues. Germline V CDR1 and CDR2: MDHEN, SYDVKM. V was pared by 5 bases and J by 1 base, with 7 bases of the junction left unmatched.

The chain joins TRBV5-4 to TRBJ1-2, with 8 bases lining up with TRBD1. The CDR3 extends over 15 amino acids. Germline V CDR1 and CDR2: SGHNT, YYREEE (reference sequence). Trimming cost V 3 bases and J 2 bases; bases outside gene matches: 6. The CDR3 protein is CASSYSTGANYGYTF. The CDR3 DNA sequence: TGTGCCAGCAGCTATTCGACAGGGGCCAACTATGGCTACACCTTC.

The V and J genes are TRBV5-1 and TRBJ2-1; possible D gene TRBD2, 6 bases. The CDR3 covers 16 residues. The V end lost 4 bases, the J end lost 0 bases, and 14 bases lay between the germline ends. Germline V gives CDR1 SGHRS, CDR2 YFSETQ. CDR3 DNA: TGCGCCAGCAGCCTCACTAGCCCGAGCTCCTACAATGAGCAGTTCTTC. It is translated as CASSLTSPSSYNEQFF.

This chain links TRBV11-2 with TRBJ2-6, with a weak D call TRBD1 (5 bases). Germline assignment: CDR1 SGHAT and CDR2 FQNNGV. The CDR3 sequence is 16 residues long. Trimming took off 4 bases at V and 0 bases at J, with 10 bases between the two ends. The CDR3 spells CASSYDRSSGANVLTF. In DNA, the CDR3 is TGTGCCAGCAGCTACGACAGAAGCTCTGGGGCCAACGTCCTGACTTTC.

V gene TRBV9 combines with J gene TRBJ1-1, with 9 bases aligning to TRBD1. Trimming took 0 bases from V and 11 from J; bases not matched to a gene: 5. The germline V gene has CDR1 SGDLS and CDR2 YYNGEE. The CDR3 covers 13 residues. The CDR3 nucleotides are TGTGCCAGCAGCGTAGAGGGGGACAGGGACGCTTTCTTT. Translation: CASSVEGDRDAFF.

V gene TRBV30 combines with J gene TRBJ2-3, with a tentative D call TRBD2 (5 bases). Germline CDR1 is GTSNPN and CDR2 is SVGIG (reference sequence). V gave up 4 bases and J gave up 6 bases, with 8 bases separating them. The CDR3 contains 11 residues. The CDR3 DNA follows: TGTGCCTGGAACCGAGGGGATACGCAGTATTTT. Its translation is CAWNRGDTQYF.

This clone was seen a handful of times. The V gene is TRBV7-2, the J gene TRBJ1-4, with D possibly being TRBD1 (5 bases). The V gene lost 1 base and the J gene lost 7 bases, with 13 bases spanning the gap. The germline V gene has CDR1 SGHTA and CDR2 FQGNSA. This CDR3 spans 15 amino acids. In nucleotides, the CDR3 is TGTGCCAGCAGCTTAGTCTTCGGGGGAAGTGAAAAACTGTTTTTT. As protein: CASSLVFGGSEKLFF. The variable domain in full, with the rest retrieved from reference TRBV7-2 and TRBJ1-4, is GAGVSQSPSNKVTEKGKDVELRCDPISGHTALYWYRQSLGQGLEFLIYFQGNSAPDKSGLPSDRFSAERTGGSVSTLTIQRTQQEDSAVYLCASSLVFGGSEKLFFGSGTQLSVL.

CDR3 in DNA: TGTGCCAGCAGAACTAGCGGGGCCACAGATACGCAGTATTTT. Protein product: CASRTSGATDTQYF. The chain links TRBV4-2 to TRBJ2-3, with 10 bases matching TRBD2. The V gene's germline CDR1 is LGHNA and CDR2 YNFKEQ. With V trimmed by 6 bases and J by 2 bases, 2 bases remained unmatched. CDR3 length: 14 amino acids.

In this sample, this clone turned up once. The chain combines TRBV15 with TRBJ2-2; 8 positions match TRBD1. Germline V lookup: CDR1 LNHNV, CDR2 YYDKDF (reference sequence). J gave up 1 base and V 5 bases, and 0 bases lay outside the gene matches. The CDR3 runs 14 residues. The CDR3 DNA is TGTGCCACCAGCGGGACAGGGAACACCGGGGAGCTGTTTTTT. Translating gives CATSGTGNTGELFF.

The rearrangement joins TRBV19 to TRBJ1-1; possible D gene TRBD1, 5 bases. In germline, CDR1 is LNHDA, CDR2 SQIVND (reference sequence). V gave up 2 bases and J gave up 1 base, with 8 bases separating them. The CDR3 covers 14 residues. The CDR3 DNA sequence: TGTGCCAGTAGTATACCCAGGGCGAACACTGAAGCTTTCTTT. Its protein product is CASSIPRANTEAFF.

The chain joins TRBV2 to TRBJ2-3, with TRBD2 matching over 14 bases. The length of the CDR3 is 14 residues. The trim removed 7 bases at V and 7 bases at J, leaving 4 bases unmatched. Germline lookup yields CDR1 SNHLY and CDR2 FYNNEI. The CDR3 DNA reads as TGTGCCAGCACCGGGACTAGCGGGGGTAATACGCAGTATTTT. Amino acids: CASTGTSGGNTQYF.

This clone was seen a few times. This chain joins TRBV30 and TRBJ2-7; TRBD1 aligns across 9 bases. Germline loops: CDR1 GTSNPN, CDR2 SVGIG (reference sequence). Trimming took 5 bases from V and 6 from J; bases not matched to a gene: 8. The CDR3 is made up of 13 amino acids. The DNA of the CDR3 is TGTGCCTGGCGGACAGGGGCAGTCACCGAGCAGTACTTC. Its protein product is CAWRTGAVTEQYF.

The rearrangement links TRBV11-2 to TRBJ2-1; 9 nucleotides align to TRBD2. CDR1 is SGHAT, CDR2 FQNNGV, per germline. CDR3 length: 14 amino acids. Trimming took 5 bases from V and 8 from J; bases not matched to a gene: 7. CDR3 loop: CASSPRGGWDEQFF. In DNA form, the CDR3 reads TGTGCCAGCAGCCCGCGGGGGGGGTGGGATGAGCAGTTCTTC.

This clone was counted many times. The J gene is TRBJ2-2, the V gene TRBV10-3; 7 bases fit TRBD1. CDR1 is ENHRY and CDR2 is SYGVKD in the germline V gene. This CDR3 is built from 15 residues. V was clipped by 9 bases and J by 3 bases; unmatched bases: 10. The CDR3 here is CAISLMGQHTGELFF. The DNA of the CDR3 is TGTGCCATTTCTCTGATGGGACAGCACACCGGGGAGCTGTTTTTT.

This clone has more than one count but fewer than ten. The chain combines TRBV9 with TRBJ2-4; 7 bases fit TRBD1. Losses at the gene ends were 0 bases for V and 6 bases for J; bases not matched to a gene: 6. The CDR3 is 15 amino acids. CDR1 and CDR2 from the germline V gene are SGDLS and YYNGEE. The DNA of the CDR3 is TGTGCCAGCAGCGTAGGGGGACAGCCTCCAAACATTCAGTACTTC. Residues: CASSVGGQPPNIQYF.

There are a few counts of this clone. The V and J genes are TRBV29-1 and TRBJ1-4; D not resolved. This CDR3 has 13 amino acids. The germline CDR1 and CDR2 sequences are SQVTM and ANQGSEA. Deletions cut 4 bases from V and 2 bases from J, with 8 bases between. The CDR3 nucleotides are TGCAGCGTTGCAGGCATCACTAATGAAAAACTGTTTTTT. Protein sequence: CSVAGITNEKLFF.